The entry below gives a single TCR beta chain sequence along with its context. TCRdb's copy holds only in-frame clones and misses some; the assay was immunoSEQ multiplex PCR. The sample carries about 82,000 clones, around 96% recorded once. The data derive from a study of technical replicates of blood from four donors. The V end lost 5 bases, the J end lost 4 bases, and 14 bases lay between the germline ends. This CDR3 contains 14 residues. Looked up from germline, CDR1 is MNHEY and CDR2 is SVGAGI. Sequenced material: T cells isolated from PBMCs. J is TRBJ1-1 and V is TRBV6-5, with TRBD1 as a possible D gene (6 bases). The sequence derives from a human donor in good health. The CDR3 sequence is CASSMTGRVTEAFF. In DNA form, the CDR3 reads TGTGCCAGCAGTATGACAGGCCGAGTCACTGAAGCTTTCTTT.